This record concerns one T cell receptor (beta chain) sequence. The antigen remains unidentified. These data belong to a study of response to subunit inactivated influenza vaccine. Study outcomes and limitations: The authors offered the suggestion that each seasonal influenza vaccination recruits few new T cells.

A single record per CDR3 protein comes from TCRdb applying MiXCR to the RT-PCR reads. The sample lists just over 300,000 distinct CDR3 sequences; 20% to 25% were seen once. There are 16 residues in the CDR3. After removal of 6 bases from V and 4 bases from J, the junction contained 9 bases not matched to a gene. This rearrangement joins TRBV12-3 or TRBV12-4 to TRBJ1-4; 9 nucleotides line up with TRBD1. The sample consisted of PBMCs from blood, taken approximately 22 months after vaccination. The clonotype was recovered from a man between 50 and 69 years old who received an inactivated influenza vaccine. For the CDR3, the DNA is TGTGCCAGCAGGTGGGGGCCGGGACAGGGTAATGAAAAACTGTTTTTT. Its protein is CASRWGPGQGNEKLFF.